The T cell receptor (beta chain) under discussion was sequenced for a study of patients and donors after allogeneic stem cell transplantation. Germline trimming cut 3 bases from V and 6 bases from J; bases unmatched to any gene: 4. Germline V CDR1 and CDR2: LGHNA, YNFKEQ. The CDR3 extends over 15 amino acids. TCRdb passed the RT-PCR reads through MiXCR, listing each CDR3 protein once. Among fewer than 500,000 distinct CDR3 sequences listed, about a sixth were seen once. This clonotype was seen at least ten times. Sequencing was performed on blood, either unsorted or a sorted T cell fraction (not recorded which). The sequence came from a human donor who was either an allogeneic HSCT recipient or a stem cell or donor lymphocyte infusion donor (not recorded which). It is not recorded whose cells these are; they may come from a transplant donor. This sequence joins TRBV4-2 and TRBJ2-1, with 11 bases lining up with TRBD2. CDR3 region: CASSHLAGGPNEQFF. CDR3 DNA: TGTGCCAGCAGCCACTTAGCGGGAGGGCCCAATGAGCAGTTCTTC.